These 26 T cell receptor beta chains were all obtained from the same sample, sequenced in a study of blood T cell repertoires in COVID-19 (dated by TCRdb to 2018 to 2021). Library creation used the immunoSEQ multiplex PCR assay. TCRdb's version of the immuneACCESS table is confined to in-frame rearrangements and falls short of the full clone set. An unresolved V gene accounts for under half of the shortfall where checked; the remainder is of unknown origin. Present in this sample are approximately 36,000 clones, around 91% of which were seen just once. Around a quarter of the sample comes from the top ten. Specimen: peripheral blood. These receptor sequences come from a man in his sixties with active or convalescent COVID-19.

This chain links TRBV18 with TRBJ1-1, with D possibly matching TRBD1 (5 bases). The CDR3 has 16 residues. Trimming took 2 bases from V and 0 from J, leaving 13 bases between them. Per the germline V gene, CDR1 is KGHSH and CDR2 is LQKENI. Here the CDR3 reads CASSPTGPKMNTEAFF. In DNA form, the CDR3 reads TGTGCCAGCTCACCAACAGGACCGAAAATGAACACTGAAGCTTTCTTT.

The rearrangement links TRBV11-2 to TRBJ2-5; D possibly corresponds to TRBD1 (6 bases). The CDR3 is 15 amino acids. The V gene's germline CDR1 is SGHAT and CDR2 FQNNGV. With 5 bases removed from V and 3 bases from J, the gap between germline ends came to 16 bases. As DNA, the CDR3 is TGTGCCAGCAGCGAACAGGGTAGGAAGGAAGAGACCCAGTACTTC. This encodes CASSEQGRKEETQYF.

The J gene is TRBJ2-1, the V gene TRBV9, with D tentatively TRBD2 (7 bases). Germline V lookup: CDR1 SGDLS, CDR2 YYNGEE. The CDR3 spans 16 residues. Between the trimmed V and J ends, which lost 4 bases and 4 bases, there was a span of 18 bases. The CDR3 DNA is TGTGCCAGCAGCCAGAGGGGGAGGGGGTATTACAATGAGCAGTTCTTC. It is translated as CASSQRGRGYYNEQFF.

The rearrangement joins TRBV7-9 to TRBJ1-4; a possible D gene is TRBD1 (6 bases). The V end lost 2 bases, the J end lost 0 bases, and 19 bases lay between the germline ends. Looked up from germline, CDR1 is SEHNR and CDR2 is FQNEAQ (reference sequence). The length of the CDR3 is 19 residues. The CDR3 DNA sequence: TGTGCCAGCAGCTTACTTTTAGGTTGGGGGCTCGCAACTAATGAAAAACTGTTTTTT. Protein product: CASSLLLGWGLATNEKLFF.

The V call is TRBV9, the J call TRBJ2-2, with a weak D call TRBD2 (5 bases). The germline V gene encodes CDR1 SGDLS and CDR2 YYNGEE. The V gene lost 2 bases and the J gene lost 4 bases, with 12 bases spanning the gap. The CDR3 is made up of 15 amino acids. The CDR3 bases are TGTGCCAGCAGCGTTTCCGGGGTTGGCACCGGGGAGCTGTTTTTT. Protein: CASSVSGVGTGELFF.

The CDR3 protein is CASSRHILRGRSSGNTIYF. CDR3 sequence (DNA): TGTGCCAGCAGTCGACATATCCTGCGGGGCAGGTCCTCTGGAAACACCATATATTTT. This chain connects TRBV6-6 to TRBJ1-3; TRBD1 might be the D (5 bases). CDR3 length: 19 residues. Germline values: CDR1 MNHNY, CDR2 SVGAGI (reference sequence). Deletions cut 5 bases from V and 0 bases from J, with 23 bases between.

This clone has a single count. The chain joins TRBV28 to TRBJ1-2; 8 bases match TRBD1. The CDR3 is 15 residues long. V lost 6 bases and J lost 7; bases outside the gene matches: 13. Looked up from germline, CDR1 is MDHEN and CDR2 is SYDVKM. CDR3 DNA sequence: TGTGCCAGCAGCCTAACGACCGGGACAGGACTTGGCTACACCTTC. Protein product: CASSLTTGTGLGYTF.

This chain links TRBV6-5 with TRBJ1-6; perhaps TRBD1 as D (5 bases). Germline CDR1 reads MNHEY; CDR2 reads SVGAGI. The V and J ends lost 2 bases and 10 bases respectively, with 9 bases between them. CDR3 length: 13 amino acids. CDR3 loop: CASSYRGGSPLHF. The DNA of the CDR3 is TGTGCCAGCAGTTACAGGGGTGGGTCACCCCTCCACTTT.

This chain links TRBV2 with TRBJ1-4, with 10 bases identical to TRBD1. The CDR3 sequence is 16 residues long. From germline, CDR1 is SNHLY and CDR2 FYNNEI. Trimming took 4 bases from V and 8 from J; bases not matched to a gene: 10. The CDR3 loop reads CASSGTTGGRGEKLFF. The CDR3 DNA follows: TGTGCCAGCAGTGGGACGACAGGGGGCAGAGGGGAAAAACTGTTTTTT. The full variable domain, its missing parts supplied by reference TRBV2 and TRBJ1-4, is EPEVTQTPSHQVTQMGQEVILRCVPISNHLYFYWYRQILGQKVEFLVSFYNNEISEKSEIFDDQFSVERPDGSNFTLKIRSTKLEDSAMYFCASSGTTGGRGEKLFFGSGTQLSVL.

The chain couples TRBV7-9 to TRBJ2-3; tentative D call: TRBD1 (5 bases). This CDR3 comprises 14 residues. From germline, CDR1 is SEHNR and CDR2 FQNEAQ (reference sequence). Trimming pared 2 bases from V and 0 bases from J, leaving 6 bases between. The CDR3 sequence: CASSLQGSTDTQYF. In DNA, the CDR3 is TGTGCCAGCAGCTTACAGGGAAGCACAGATACGCAGTATTTT. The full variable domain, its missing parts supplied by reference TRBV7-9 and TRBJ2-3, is DTGVSQNPRHKITKRGQNVTFRCDPISEHNRLYWYRQTLGQGPEFLTYFQNEAQLEKSRLLSDRFSAERPKGSFSTLEIQRTEQGDSAMYLCASSLQGSTDTQYFGPGTRLTVL.

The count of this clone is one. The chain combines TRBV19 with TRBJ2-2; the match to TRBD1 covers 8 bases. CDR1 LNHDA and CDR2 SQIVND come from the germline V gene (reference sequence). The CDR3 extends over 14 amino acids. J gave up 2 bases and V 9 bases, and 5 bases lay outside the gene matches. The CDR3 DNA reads TGTGCCAGAAAGACAGGGGCCAACACCGGGGAGCTGTTTTTT. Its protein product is CARKTGANTGELFF.

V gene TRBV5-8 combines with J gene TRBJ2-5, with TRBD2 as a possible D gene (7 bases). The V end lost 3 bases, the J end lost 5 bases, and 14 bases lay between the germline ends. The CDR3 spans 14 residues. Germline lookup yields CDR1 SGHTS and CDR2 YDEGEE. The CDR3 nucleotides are TGTGCCAGCAGCTGGGGGGGACACTCTGAGACCCAGTACTTC. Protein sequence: CASSWGGHSETQYF.

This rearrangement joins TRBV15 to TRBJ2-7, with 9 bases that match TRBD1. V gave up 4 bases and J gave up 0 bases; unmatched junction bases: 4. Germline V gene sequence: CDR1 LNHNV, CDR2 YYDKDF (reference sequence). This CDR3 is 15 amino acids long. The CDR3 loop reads CATSITGGASYEQYF. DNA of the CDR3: TGTGCCACCAGCATAACAGGGGGCGCCTCCTACGAGCAGTACTTC.

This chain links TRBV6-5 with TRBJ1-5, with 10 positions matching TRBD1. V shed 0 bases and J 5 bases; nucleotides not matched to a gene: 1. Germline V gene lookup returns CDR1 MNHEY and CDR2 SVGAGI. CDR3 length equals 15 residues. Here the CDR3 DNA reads TGTGCCAGCAGTTACTCCGGGACAGGGGATCAGCCCCAGCATTTT. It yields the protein CASSYSGTGDQPQHF.

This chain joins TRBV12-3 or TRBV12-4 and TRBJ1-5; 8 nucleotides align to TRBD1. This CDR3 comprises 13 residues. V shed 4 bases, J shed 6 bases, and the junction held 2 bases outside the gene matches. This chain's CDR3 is CASSWGTGQPQHF. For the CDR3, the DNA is TGTGCCAGCAGTTGGGGGACAGGTCAGCCCCAGCATTTT.

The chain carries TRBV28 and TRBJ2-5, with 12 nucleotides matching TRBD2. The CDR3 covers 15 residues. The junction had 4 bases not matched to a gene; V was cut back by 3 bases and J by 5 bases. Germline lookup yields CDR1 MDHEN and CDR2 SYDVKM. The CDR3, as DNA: TGTGCCAGCAGTTTGTTCCTAGCGGGAGGGGAGACCCAGTACTTC. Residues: CASSLFLAGGETQYF.

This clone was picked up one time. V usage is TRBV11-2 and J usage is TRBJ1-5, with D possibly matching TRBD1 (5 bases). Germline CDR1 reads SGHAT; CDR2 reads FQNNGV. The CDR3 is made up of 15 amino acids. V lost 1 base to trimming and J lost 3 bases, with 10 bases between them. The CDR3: CASSLVGGANQPQHF. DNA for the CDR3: TGTGCCAGCAGCTTAGTTGGAGGGGCCAATCAGCCCCAGCATTTT.

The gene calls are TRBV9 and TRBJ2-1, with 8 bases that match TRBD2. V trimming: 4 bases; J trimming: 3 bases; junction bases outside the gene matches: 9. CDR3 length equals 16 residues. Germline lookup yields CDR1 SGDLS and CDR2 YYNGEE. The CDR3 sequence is CASSPRPGRGYNEQFF. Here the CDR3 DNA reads TGTGCCAGCAGCCCTCGGCCCGGGAGGGGCTACAATGAGCAGTTCTTC.

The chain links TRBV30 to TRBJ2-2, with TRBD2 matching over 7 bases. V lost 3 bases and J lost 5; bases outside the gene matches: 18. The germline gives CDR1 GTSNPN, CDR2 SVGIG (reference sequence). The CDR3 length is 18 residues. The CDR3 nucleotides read TGTGCCTGGAGGGACCCGCTGGGGGGGACTTCGCTGACCGGGGAGCTGTTTTTT. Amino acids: CAWRDPLGGTSLTGELFF.

The CDR3 region is CASSLRDSNTGELFF. The CDR3 DNA reads as TGTGCCAGCAGTTTAAGGGACAGTAACACCGGGGAGCTGTTTTTT. V gene TRBV27 combines with J gene TRBJ2-2; 7 bases line up with TRBD1. The V gene end was trimmed by 2 bases and the J gene end by 2 bases; junction bases not matched to a gene: 2. Germline loops: CDR1 MNHEY, CDR2 SMNVEV (reference sequence). This CDR3 is 15 amino acids long.

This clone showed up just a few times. The CDR3 DNA reads TGTGCCAGCAGCTTAATGCGGTCGACCGGGGAGCTGTTTTTT. This gives the protein CASSLMRSTGELFF. The chain employs TRBV11-2 and TRBJ2-2; unclear D gene. Germline V gene lookup returns CDR1 SGHAT and CDR2 FQNNGV. This CDR3 contains 14 residues. The ends were cut back, 2 bases at V and 5 bases at J, with 9 bases in the middle. The entire variable domain, with the rest obtained from reference TRBV11-2 and TRBJ2-2, is as follows: EAGVAQSPRYKIIEKRQSVAFWCNPISGHATLYWYQQILGQGPKLLIQFQNNGVVDDSQLPKDRFSAERLKGVDSTLKIQPAKLEDSAVYLCASSLMRSTGELFFGEGSRLTVL.

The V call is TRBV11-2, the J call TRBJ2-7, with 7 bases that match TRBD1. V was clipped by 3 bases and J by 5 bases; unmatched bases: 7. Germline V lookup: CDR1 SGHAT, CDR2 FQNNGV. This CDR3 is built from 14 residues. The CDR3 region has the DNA TGTGCCAGCAGCTTCGACAGGGAAATCAACGAGCAGTACTTC. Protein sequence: CASSFDREINEQYF.

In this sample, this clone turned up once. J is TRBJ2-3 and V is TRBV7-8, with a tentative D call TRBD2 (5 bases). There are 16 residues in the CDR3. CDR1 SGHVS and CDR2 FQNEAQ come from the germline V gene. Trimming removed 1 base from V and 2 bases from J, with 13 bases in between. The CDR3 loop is CASSLDVEGDTDTQYF. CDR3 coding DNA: TGTGCCAGCAGCTTAGATGTTGAGGGAGACACAGATACGCAGTATTTT.

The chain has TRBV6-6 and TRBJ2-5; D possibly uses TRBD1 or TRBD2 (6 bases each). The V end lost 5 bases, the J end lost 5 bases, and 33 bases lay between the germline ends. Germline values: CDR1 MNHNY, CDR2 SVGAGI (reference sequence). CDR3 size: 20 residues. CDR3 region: CASSREQKSGIGGFWETQYF. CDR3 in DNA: TGTGCCAGCAGTCGGGAGCAAAAGTCAGGGATAGGGGGATTCTGGGAGACCCAGTACTTC.

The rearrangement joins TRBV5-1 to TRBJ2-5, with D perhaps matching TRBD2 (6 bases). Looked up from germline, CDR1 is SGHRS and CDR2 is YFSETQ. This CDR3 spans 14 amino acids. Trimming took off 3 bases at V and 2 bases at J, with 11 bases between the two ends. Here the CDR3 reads CASSSGGPQETQYF. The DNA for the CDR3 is TGCGCCAGCAGCTCCGGAGGGCCACAAGAGACCCAGTACTTC.

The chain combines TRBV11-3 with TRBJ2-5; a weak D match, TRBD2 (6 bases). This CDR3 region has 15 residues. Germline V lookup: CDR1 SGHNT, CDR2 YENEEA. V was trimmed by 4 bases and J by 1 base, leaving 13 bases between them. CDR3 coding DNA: TGTGCCAGCAGCTCCTATCGGGACTCCCAAGAGACCCAGTACTTC. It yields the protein CASSSYRDSQETQYF.